This T cell receptor (beta chain) was obtained from a study of blood T cell repertoires in COVID-19. Germline loops: CDR1 SGHTA, CDR2 FQGNSA. Trimming removed 3 bases at V and 1 base at J, with 13 bases between. This CDR3 is 16 amino acids long. Only in-frame clones appear in the TCRdb table, and some are missing; sequencing was by immunoSEQ multiplex PCR. There are 150,000 to 180,000 clones in the sample; under 85% occur only once, and 0.63% lies in the top ten. The sequenced sample was peripheral blood. This TCR derives from a man aged 55 to 70 with COVID-19, enrolled during active disease. V usage is TRBV7-2 and J usage is TRBJ1-5; D is perhaps TRBD1 (5 bases). The CDR3 sequence is CASSLGRRESNQPQHF. The CDR3 DNA sequence: TGTGCCAGCAGCTTGGGGCGTAGGGAAAGCAATCAGCCCCAGCATTTT.